The present T cell receptor (beta chain) was sequenced within a study of blood T cell repertoires in COVID-19. Data came from immunoSEQ multiplex PCR; TCRdb stores just in-frame clones and leaves some out. This table holds about 15,000 clones, around 88% found once. The V gene's germline CDR1 is PRHDT and CDR2 FYEKMQ (reference sequence). V lost 5 bases, J lost 9 bases, and 14 bases stayed unmatched. The CDR3 is made up of 17 amino acids. The material sequenced was peripheral blood. V gene TRBV13 combines with J gene TRBJ1-6, with TRBD1 matching 9 bases. The receptor was derived from a human donor in a cohort sampled during active COVID-19. The CDR3: CASSNSGQGLYTSPLHF. Written as DNA, the CDR3 is TGTGCCAGCAGCAACTCGGGACAGGGCCTCTACACTTCACCCCTCCACTTT.